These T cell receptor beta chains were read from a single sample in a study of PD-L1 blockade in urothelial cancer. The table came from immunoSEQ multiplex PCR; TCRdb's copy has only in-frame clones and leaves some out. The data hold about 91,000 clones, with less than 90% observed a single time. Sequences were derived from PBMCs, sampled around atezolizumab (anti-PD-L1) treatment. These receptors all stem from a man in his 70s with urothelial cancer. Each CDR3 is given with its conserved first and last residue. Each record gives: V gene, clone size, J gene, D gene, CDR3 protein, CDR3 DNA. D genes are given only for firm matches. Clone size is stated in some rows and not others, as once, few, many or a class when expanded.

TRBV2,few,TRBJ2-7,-,CASSAGSYEQYF,TGTGCCAGCAGTGCAGGGTCCTACGAGCAGTACTTC
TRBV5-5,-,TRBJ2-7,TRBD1,CASSSKDRVDEQYF,TGTGCCAGCAGCTCCAAGGACAGGGTCGACGAGCAGTACTTC
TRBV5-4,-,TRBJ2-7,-,CASSLGGLADDEQYF,TGTGCCAGCAGCTTGGGGGGGCTAGCGGACGACGAGCAGTACTTC
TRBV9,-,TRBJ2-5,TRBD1,CASSGGQGRETQYF,TGTGCCAGCTCCGGAGGACAGGGAAGAGAGACCCAGTACTTC
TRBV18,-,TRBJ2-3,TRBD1,CASSPPNRGGTDTQYF,TGTGCCAGCTCACCACCAAACAGGGGCGGCACAGATACGCAGTATTTT
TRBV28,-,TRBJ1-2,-,CASSSGRAGYGYTF,TGTGCCAGCAGTTCCGGGAGGGCCGGATATGGCTACACCTTC
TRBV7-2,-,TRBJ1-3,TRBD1,CASSFTGGSGNTIYF,TGTGCCAGCAGCTTCACAGGGGGCTCTGGAAACACCATATATTTT
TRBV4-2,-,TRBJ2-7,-,CASSHPNSYEQYF,TGTGCCAGCAGCCACCCCAACTCTTACGAGCAGTACTTC
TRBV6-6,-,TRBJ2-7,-,CASSYSMAETYEQYF,TGTGCCAGCAGTTACTCGATGGCAGAAACCTACGAGCAGTACTTC
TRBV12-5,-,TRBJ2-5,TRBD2,CASGRGTSGGGYQETQYF,TGTGCTAGTGGCCGAGGGACTAGCGGGGGAGGGTACCAAGAGACCCAGTACTTC
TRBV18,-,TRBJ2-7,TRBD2,CASSPGTSSNEQYF,TGTGCCAGCTCACCCGGGACTAGCAGTAACGAGCAGTACTTC
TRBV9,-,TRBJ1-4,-,CASSPTGLYEKLFF,TGTGCCAGCAGCCCTACCGGACTTTATGAAAAACTGTTTTTT
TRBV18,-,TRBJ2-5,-,CASSPQGQETQYF,TGTGCCAGCTCACCCCAGGGCCAAGAGACCCAGTACTTC
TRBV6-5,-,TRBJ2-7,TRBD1,CASSNPGQTTYEQYF,TGTGCCAGCAGTAATCCGGGACAGACCACCTACGAGCAGTACTTC
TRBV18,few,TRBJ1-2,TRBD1,CASSRGQATAYGYTF,TGTGCCAGCTCTCGTGGACAGGCGACCGCCTATGGCTACACCTTC
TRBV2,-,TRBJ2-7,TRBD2,CASSWSRGGVSEQYF,TGTGCCAGCAGTTGGTCCCGGGGGGGGGTGAGCGAGCAGTACTTC
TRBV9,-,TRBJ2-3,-,CASSVGAVSFTDTQYF,TGTGCCAGCAGCGTGGGGGCCGTATCTTTCACAGATACGCAGTATTTT
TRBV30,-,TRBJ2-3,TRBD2,CASTAGGPAEGTDTQYF,TGTGCCTCAACAGCGGGAGGGCCCGCGGAGGGCACAGATACGCAGTATTTT
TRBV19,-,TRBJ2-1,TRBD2,CASTLNRDYLYNEQFF,TGTGCCAGTACCCTAAATCGGGACTACTTATACAATGAGCAGTTCTTC
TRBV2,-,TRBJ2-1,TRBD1,CASNPRQGLYNEQFF,TGTGCCAGCAACCCCAGACAGGGGCTATACAATGAGCAGTTCTTC
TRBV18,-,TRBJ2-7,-,CASSPLPTDYEQYF,TGTGCCAGCTCTCCCTTACCGACAGACTACGAGCAGTACTTC
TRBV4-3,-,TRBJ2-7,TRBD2,CASSPRTSGKGSYEQYF,TGCGCCAGCAGCCCGAGGACTAGCGGGAAGGGGTCCTACGAGCAGTACTTC
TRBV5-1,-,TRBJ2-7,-,CASSLGGPPYEQYF,TGCGCCAGCAGCTTGGGGGGGCCTCCCTACGAGCAGTACTTC
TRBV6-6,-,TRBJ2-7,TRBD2,CASSARAGEGYF,TGTGCCAGCAGTGCCCGGGCGGGAGAGGGGTACTTC
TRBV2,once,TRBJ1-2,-,CASTQEDYGYTF,TGTGCCAGCACCCAGGAGGACTATGGCTACACCTTC
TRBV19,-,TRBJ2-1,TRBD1,CASSIGQGYEQFF,TGTGCCAGTAGTATCGGACAGGGGTATGAGCAGTTCTTC
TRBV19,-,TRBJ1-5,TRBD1,CASSGDRGFNQPQHF,TGTGCCAGTAGTGGGGACAGGGGTTTCAATCAGCCCCAGCATTTT
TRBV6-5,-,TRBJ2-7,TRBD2,CASRKLAASYEQYF,TGTGCCAGCAGGAAACTAGCGGCTTCCTACGAGCAGTACTTC
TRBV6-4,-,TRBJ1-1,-,CASSDSLGGRAFF,TGTGCCAGCAGTGACTCTTTAGGGGGACGGGCTTTCTTT
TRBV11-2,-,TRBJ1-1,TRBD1,CASSVQTGDSEAFF,TGTGCCAGCAGCGTACAAACAGGGGACAGTGAAGCTTTCTTT
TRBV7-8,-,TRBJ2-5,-,CASSLEQAETQYF,TGTGCCAGCAGCTTAGAACAGGCAGAGACCCAGTACTTC
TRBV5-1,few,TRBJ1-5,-,CASSPGLNNQPQHF,TGCGCCAGCAGCCCTGGACTGAACAATCAGCCCCAGCATTTT
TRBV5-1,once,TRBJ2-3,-,CASSLTGDTQYF,TGCGCCAGCTCCCTAACCGGGGATACGCAGTATTTT
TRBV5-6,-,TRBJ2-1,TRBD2,CASSLELAADNEQFF,TGTGCCAGCAGCTTGGAGCTAGCGGCTGACAATGAGCAGTTCTTC
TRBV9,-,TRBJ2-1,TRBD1,CASSVGGTGDYYNEQFF,TGTGCCAGCAGCGTAGGCGGGACAGGGGACTACTACAATGAGCAGTTCTTC
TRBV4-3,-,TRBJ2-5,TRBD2,CASSRTSGSGETQYF,TGCGCCAGCAGCCGCACTAGCGGAAGTGGGGAGACCCAGTACTTC